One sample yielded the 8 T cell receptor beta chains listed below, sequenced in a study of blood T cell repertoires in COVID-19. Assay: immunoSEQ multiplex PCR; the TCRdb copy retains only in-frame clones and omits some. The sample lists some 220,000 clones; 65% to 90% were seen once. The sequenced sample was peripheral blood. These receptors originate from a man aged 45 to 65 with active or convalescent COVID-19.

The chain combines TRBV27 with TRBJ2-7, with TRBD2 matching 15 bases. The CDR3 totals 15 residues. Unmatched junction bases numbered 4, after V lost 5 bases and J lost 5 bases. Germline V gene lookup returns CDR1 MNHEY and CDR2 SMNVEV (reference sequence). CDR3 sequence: CASSHGTSGRNEQYF. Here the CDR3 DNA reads TGTGCCAGCAGTCACGGGACTAGCGGGAGGAACGAGCAGTACTTC.

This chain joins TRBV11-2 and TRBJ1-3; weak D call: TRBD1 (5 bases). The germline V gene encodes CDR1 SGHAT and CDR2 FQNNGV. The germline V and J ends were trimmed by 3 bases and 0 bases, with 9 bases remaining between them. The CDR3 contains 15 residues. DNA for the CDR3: TGTGCCAGCAGCTTGGGGCAGTTCTCTGGAAACACCATATATTTT. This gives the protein CASSLGQFSGNTIYF.

DNA for the CDR3: TGTGCCAGCAAGGATCCGGGGAACACTGAAGCTTTCTTT. Translated, it gives CASKDPGNTEAFF. V gene TRBV6-6 combines with J gene TRBJ1-1, with unresolved D. This CDR3 is 13 amino acids long. Germline V gene sequence: CDR1 MNHNY, CDR2 SVGAGI (reference sequence). The V end was cut by 7 bases, the J end by 1 base, with 10 bases between.

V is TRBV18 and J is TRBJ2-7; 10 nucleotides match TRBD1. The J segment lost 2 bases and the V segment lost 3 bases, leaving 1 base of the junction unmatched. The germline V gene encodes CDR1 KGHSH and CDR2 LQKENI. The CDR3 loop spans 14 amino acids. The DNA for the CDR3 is TGTGCCAGCTCACCCGGGACAGGGGCCTACGAGCAGTACTTC. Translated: CASSPGTGAYEQYF. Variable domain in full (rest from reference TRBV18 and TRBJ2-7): NAGVMQNPRHLVRRRGQEARLRCSPMKGHSHVYWYRQLPEEGLKFMVYLQKENIIDESGMPKERFSAEFPKEGPSILRIQQVVRGDSAAYFCASSPGTGAYEQYFGPGTRLTVT.

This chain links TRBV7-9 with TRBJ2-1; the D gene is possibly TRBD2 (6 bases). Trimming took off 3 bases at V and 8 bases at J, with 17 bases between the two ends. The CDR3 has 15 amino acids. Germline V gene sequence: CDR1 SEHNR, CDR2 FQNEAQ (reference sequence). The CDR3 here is CASSLGTGARDEQFF. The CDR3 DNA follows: TGTGCCAGCAGCTTGGGAACGGGAGCTCGGGATGAGCAGTTCTTC.

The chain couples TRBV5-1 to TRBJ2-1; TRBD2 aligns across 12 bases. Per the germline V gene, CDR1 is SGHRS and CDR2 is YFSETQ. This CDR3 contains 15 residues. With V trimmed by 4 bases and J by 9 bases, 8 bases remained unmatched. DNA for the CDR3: TGCGCCAGCAGCCTACTAGCGGGGGGAGGGAGTGAGCAGTTCTTC. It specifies CASSLLAGGGSEQFF.

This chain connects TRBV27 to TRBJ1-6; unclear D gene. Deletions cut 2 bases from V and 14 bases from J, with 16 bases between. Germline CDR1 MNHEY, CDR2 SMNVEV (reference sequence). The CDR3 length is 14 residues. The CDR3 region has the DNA TGTGCCAGCAGTTTACCCATTCTAAGTCAAGCCCTCCACTTT. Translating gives CASSLPILSQALHF.

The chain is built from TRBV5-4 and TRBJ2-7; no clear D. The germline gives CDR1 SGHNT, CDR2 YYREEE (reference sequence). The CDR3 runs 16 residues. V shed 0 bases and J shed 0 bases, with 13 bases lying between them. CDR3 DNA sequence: TGTGCCAGCAGCTTGGCCACGGGTCCGAGCTCCTACGAGCAGTACGTC. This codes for CASSLATGPSSYEQYV.